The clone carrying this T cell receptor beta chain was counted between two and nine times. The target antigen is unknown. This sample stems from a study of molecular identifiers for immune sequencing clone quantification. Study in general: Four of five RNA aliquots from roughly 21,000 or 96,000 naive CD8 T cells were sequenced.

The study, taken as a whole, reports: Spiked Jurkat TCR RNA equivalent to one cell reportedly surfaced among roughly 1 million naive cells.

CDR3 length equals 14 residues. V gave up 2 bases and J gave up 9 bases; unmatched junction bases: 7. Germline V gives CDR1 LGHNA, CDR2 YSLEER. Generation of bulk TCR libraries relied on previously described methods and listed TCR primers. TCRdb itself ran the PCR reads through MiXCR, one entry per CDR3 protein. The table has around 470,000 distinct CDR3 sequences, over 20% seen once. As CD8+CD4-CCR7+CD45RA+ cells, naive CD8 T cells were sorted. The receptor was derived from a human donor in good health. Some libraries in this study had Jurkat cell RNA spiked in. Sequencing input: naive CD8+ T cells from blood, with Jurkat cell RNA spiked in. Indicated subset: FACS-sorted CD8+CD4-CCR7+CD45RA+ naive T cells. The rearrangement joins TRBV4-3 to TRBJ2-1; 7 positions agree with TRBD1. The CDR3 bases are TGCGCCAGCAGCCAACTAGGACAGGCGGCTGAGCAGTTCTTC. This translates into CASSQLGQAAEQFF.